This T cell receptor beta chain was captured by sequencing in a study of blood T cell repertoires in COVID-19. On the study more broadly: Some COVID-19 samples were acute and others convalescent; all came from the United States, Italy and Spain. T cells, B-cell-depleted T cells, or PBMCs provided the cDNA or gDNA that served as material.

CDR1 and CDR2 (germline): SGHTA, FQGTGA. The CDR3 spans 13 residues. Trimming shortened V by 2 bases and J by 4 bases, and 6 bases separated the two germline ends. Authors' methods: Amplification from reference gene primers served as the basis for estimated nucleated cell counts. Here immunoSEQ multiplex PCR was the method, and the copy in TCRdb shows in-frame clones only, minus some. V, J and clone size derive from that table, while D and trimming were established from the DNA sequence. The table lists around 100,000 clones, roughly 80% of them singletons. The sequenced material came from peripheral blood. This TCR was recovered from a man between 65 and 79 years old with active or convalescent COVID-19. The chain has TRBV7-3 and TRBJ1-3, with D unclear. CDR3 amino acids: CASSLSIGNTIYF. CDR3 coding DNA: TGTGCCAGCAGCTTATCTATCGGAAACACCATATATTTT.